These 2 T cell receptor beta chains were sequenced from one sample in a study of T cell responses to AZD1222 COVID-19 vaccine. Clones were sequenced by immunoSEQ multiplex PCR, and TCRdb holds only the in-frame ones, with some missing. The sample consists of more than 100,000 clones, roughly 90% of them appearing once. Sequenced material: peripheral blood, taken 28 days after the second AZD1222 dose. The receptors here all came from an adult who received the AZD1222 COVID-19 vaccine.

The rearrangement joins TRBV16 to TRBJ1-1; D is ambiguous. Germline V gene lookup returns CDR1 KGHSY and CDR2 FQNENV. V was pared by 2 bases and J by 5 bases, with 9 bases between. The CDR3 covers 13 residues. The chain's CDR3 is CASSQTVLTEAFF. CDR3 nucleotide sequence: TGTGCCAGCAGCCAAACAGTACTTACTGAAGCTTTCTTT.

V and J are TRBV19 and TRBJ2-3; TRBD2 matches at 7 bases. The V and J ends lost 3 bases and 4 bases, in that order; junction bases with no gene match: 7. The CDR3 is 15 residues long. Germline V gives CDR1 LNHDA, CDR2 SQIVND (reference sequence). The CDR3 sequence: CASSISGGGADTQYF. The CDR3 bases are TGTGCCAGTAGTATTTCCGGGGGAGGGGCAGATACGCAGTATTTT.